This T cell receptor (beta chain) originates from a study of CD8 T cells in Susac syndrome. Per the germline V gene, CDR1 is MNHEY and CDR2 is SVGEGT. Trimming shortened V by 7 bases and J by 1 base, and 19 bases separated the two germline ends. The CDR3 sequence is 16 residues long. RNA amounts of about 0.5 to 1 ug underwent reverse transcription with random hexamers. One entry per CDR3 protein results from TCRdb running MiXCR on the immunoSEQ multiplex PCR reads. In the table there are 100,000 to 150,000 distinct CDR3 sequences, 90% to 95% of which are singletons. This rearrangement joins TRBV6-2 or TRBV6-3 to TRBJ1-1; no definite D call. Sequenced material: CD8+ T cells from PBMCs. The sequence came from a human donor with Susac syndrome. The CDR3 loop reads CASIDEGPAWNTEAFF. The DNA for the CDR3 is TGTGCCAGCATAGACGAAGGTCCTGCATGGAACACTGAAGCTTTCTTT.